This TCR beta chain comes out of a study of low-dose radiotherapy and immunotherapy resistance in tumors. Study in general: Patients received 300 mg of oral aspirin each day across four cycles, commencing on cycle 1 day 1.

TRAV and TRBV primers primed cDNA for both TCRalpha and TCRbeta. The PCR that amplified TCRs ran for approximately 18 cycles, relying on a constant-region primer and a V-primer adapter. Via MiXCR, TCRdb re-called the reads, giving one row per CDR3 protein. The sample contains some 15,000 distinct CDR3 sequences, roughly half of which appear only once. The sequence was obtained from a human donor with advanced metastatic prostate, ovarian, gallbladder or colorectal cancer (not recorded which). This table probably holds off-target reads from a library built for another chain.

The CDR3 nucleotides are TGTGCCACCAGCAGAGCCGGGACAGTGAACACTGAAGCTTTCTTT. Its protein is CATSRAGTVNTEAFF. The J gene is TRBJ1-1, the V gene TRBV15; TRBD1 matches 7 bases. The V and J ends lost 1 base and 0 bases, in that order; junction bases with no gene match: 2. Per the germline V gene, CDR1 is LNHNV and CDR2 is YYDKDF (reference sequence). The CDR3 runs 15 residues.